This TCR beta chain is from a study of blood T cells in healthy people across ages. Study-level results: It was the long-lived donors that had more naive CD4+ cells and higher diversity than aged donors.

Germline lookup yields CDR1 SGHVS and CDR2 FNYEAQ. The CDR3 length is 13 residues. Between the trimmed V and J ends, which lost 5 bases and 10 bases, there was a span of 12 bases. The authors ran a second PCR of about 6 to 11 cycles using a sample-barcoded 5' primer and a J-beta primer mix. Per sample, CDR3-containing paired-end reads numbered at least 2.5 million. TCRdb itself ran the 5' RACE reads through MiXCR, one entry per CDR3 protein. The sample lists 720,000 or so distinct CDR3 sequences, over 40% occurring once. Healthy Caucasian individuals from Russia aged about 6 to 90 were enrolled as donors. A word on this clonotype: The target antigen is unknown.

The sample consisted of blood. This TCR was sampled from a man of 80 years or more in good health. The chain combines TRBV7-6 with TRBJ1-6; weak D call: TRBD1 (5 bases). As DNA, the CDR3 is TGTGCCAGCAGCACTCAGGGTGACTCACCCCTCCACTTT. Its protein product is CASSTQGDSPLHF.